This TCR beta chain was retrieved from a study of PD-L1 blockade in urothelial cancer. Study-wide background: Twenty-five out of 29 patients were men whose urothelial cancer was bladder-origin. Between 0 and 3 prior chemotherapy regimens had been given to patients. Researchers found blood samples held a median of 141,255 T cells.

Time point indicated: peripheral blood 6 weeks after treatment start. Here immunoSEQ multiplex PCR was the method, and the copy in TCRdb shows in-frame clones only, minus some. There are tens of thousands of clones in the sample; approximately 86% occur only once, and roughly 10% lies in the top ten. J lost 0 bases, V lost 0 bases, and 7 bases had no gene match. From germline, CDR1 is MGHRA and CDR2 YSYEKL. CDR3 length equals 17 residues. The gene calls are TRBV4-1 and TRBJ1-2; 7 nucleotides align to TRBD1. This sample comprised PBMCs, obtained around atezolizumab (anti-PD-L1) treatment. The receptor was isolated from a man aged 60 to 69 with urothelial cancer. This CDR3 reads CASSQDFPGTANYGYTF. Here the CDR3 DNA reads TGCGCCAGCAGCCAAGATTTCCCCGGGACAGCTAACTATGGCTACACCTTC.